This entry lists 6 T cell receptor beta chains sequenced from one sample in a study of OX40 agonist ivuxolimab in advanced cancers. Sequencing used immunoSEQ multiplex PCR; TCRdb keeps in-frame clones, though not all of them. The table has more than 15,000 clones, approximately 91% seen once. The specimen comprised CD4+ or CD8+ T cells sorted from blood, sampled in a trial of the OX40 agonist ivuxolimab. The source is an adult with an advanced solid tumor such as melanoma, head and neck, liver or kidney cancer.

The chain employs TRBV9 and TRBJ2-2; 9 bases fit TRBD1. CDR3 length: 15 amino acids. V shed 5 bases and J 1 base; nucleotides not matched to a gene: 3. The germline V gene encodes CDR1 SGDLS and CDR2 YYNGEE. The CDR3 region has the DNA TGTGCCAGCAGACGGGACAGGGAGAACACCGGGGAGCTGTTTTTT. As protein: CASRRDRENTGELFF.

This clone appeared once. This chain links TRBV6-4 with TRBJ2-2; TRBD2 matches 12 bases. Germline loops: CDR1 MRHNA, CDR2 SNTAGT. The CDR3 runs 16 residues. J lost 7 bases, V lost 3 bases, and 6 bases had no gene match. The CDR3 reads CASSDRLAGDIGELFF. The CDR3 nucleotides are TGTGCCAGCAGTGATCGACTAGCGGGAGATATCGGGGAGCTGTTTTTT.

The gene calls are TRBV6-5 and TRBJ2-1; weak D call: TRBD2 (5 bases). The germline V gene has CDR1 MNHEY and CDR2 SVGAGI. The CDR3 has 15 residues. Trimming shortened V by 2 bases and J by 10 bases, and 18 bases separated the two germline ends. CDR3 loop: CASSYLPPRTGEQFF. In nucleotides, the CDR3 is TGTGCCAGCAGTTACCTCCCCCCCCGGACGGGAGAGCAGTTCTTC.

V is TRBV30 and J is TRBJ2-2; D perhaps matches TRBD1 (5 bases). The V gene lost 5 bases and the J gene lost 0 bases, with 13 bases spanning the gap. Germline values: CDR1 GTSNPN, CDR2 SVGIG (reference sequence). The CDR3 contains 15 residues. The CDR3 coding sequence is TGTGCCTGGGGAGATGCAGGGTCGAACACCGGGGAGCTGTTTTTT. Translation: CAWGDAGSNTGELFF.

The chain has TRBV4-3 and TRBJ1-4, with 8 bases identical to TRBD1. This CDR3 is 19 amino acids long. CDR1 and CDR2 (germline): LGHNA, YSLEER. Unmatched junction bases numbered 10, after V lost 0 bases and J lost 1 base. The CDR3 sequence: CASSQDRTGSIRTNEKLFF. The DNA for the CDR3 is TGCGCCAGCAGCCAAGATAGGACAGGGAGCATTCGAACTAATGAAAAACTGTTTTTT.

The rearrangement joins TRBV10-3 to TRBJ1-2; weak D call: TRBD1 (6 bases). The V and J ends lost 3 bases and 5 bases respectively, with 13 bases between them. Germline CDR1 ENHRY, CDR2 SYGVKD. The CDR3 runs 14 residues. CDR3 sequence reads: CAISEQGEGYGYTF. CDR3 DNA: TGTGCCATCAGTGAACAGGGTGAAGGGTATGGCTACACCTTC.